Given below is one T cell receptor beta chain in context. Sequencing was performed with immunoSEQ multiplex PCR; in TCRdb, only in-frame clones are kept and a portion is missing. The sample holds approximately 350,000 clones; 75% to 90% are singletons and the top ten take about 1%. The sample comes from a study of blood T cell repertoires in COVID-19. Study summary: The United States, Italy and Spain provided the acute and convalescent COVID-19 samples.

The CDR3 spans 13 residues. V shed 6 bases, J shed 2 bases, and the junction held 3 bases outside the gene matches. Germline V gives CDR1 ENHRY, CDR2 SYGVKD. In assigning cohorts, the study relied on participant-reported clinical history. Among Cohort 3 donors, those recovered had two negative PCRs, clearance, or symptom resolution. The sequenced material came from PBMCs or T cells enriched from blood (not recorded which). The chain recombines TRBV10-3 with TRBJ1-2; 7 nucleotides agree with TRBD1. The sequence came from a man between 18 and 29 years old who had recovered from COVID-19. The DNA for the CDR3 is TGTGCCATCAGGGTGACAGGGAACTATGGCTACACCTTC. It encodes CAIRVTGNYGYTF.